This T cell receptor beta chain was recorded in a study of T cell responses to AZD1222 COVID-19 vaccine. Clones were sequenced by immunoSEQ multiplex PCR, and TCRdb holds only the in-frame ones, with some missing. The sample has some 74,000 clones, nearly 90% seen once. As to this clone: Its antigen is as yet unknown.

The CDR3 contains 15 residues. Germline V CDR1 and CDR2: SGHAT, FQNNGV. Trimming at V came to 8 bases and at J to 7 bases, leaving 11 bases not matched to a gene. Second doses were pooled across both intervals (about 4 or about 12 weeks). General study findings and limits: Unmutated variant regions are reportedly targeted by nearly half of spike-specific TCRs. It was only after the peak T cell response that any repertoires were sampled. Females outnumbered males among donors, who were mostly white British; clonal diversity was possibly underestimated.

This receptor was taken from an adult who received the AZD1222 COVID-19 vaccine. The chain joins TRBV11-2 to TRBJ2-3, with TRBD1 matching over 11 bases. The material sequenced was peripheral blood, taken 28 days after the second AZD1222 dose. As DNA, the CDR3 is TGTGCCAGCCGACGGACAGGGGGCCCCCCGTATACGCAGTATTTT. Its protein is CASRRTGGPPYTQYF.